The entry below gives a single T cell receptor beta chain sequence along with its context. The data belong to a study of T cell responses to AZD1222 COVID-19 vaccine. The CDR3 spans 13 residues. Deletions cut 3 bases from V and 8 bases from J, with 13 bases between. The V gene's germline CDR1 is MNHNS and CDR2 SASEGT. The method was immunoSEQ multiplex PCR; TCRdb's version includes in-frame clones alone and lacks a portion of them. The sample holds some 120,000 clones, 70% to 90% seen once. The source of this sequence is an adult in good health. The rearrangement links TRBV6-1 to TRBJ1-2; maybe TRBD1 (6 bases). The material sequenced was peripheral blood, taken on day 0 of AZD1222 vaccination. CDR3 sequence: CASSDTGFGGYTF. For the CDR3, the DNA is TGTGCCAGCAGTGACACAGGGTTTGGGGGCTACACCTTC.